Sequencing of this T cell receptor (beta chain) was carried out in a study of T cells after yellow fever vaccination. Study overall: Fractions of limited cellularity were prepared by means of SMART-Seq v4 Ultra Low Input.

This clonotype was seen repeatedly, ten times or more. The antigen is unknown. The CDR3 runs 15 residues. The V gene's germline CDR1 is SGHRS and CDR2 YFSETQ. Trimming shortened V by 3 bases and J by 4 bases, and 16 bases separated the two germline ends. Making TCR cDNA involved 5'RACE template switching, which added UMIs and a universal primer site. Via MiXCR, TCRdb re-called the 5' RACE reads, giving one row per CDR3 protein. In the table there are about 330,000 distinct CDR3 sequences, over 4% of which are singletons. Study results and limitations: At 95% to 96% for CD4 and approximately 88% for CD8, most primary-vaccination clones showed up again after the booster. Compared with primary, the secondary response was weaker and peaked at day 5, not 15.

The chain links TRBV5-1 to TRBJ1-2; no definite D call. This specimen consisted of PBMCs, obtained 5 days after the yellow fever booster vaccination. The clonotype comes from a young man who received the YFV17D yellow fever vaccine. Here the CDR3 reads CASSSAADAVYGYTF. The DNA of the CDR3 is TGCGCCAGCAGCTCTGCCGCGGACGCCGTCTATGGCTACACCTTC.